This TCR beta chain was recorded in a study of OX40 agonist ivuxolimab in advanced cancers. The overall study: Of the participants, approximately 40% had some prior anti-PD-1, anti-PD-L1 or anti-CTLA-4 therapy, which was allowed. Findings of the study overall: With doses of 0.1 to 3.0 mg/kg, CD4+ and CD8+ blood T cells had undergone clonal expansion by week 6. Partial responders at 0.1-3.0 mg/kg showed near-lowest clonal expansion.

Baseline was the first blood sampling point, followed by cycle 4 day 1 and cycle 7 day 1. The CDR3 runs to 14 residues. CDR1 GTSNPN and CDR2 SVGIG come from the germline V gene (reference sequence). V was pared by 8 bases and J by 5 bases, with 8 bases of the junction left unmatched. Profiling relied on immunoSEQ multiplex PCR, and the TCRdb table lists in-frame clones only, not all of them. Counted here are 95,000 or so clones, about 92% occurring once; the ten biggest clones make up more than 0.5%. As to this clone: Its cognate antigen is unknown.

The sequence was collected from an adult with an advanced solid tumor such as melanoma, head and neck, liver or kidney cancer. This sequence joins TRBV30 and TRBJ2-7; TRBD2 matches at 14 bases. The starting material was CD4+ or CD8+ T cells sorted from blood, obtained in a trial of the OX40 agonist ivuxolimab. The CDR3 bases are TGTGCCGTTCCCGGGACTAGCGGGAGTGACGAGCAGTACTTC. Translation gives CAVPGTSGSDEQYF.